This T cell receptor (beta chain) derives from a study of cytomegalovirus exposure and HLA in healthy donors. Study results and caveats: The study put 150 or so TCR beta chains on its list as cytomegalovirus-associated. CMV antigen specificity of three CMV-associated chains was confirmed in vitro. Most TCR sequences showed up rarely, but some public TCRs showed up in many donors.

From germline, CDR1 is SGHTA and CDR2 FQGTGA. The CDR3 spans 15 residues. The V end lost 5 bases, the J end lost 3 bases, and 15 bases lay between the germline ends. About this clone itself: Antigen unknown.

Method: immunoSEQ multiplex PCR; TCRdb's copy keeps in-frame clones and lacks some. This table holds some 170,000 clones, about nine tenths found once. An approximately 130-subject validation cohort, separate from the approximately 690-subject first cohort, supplied the donors. The rearrangement links TRBV7-3 to TRBJ2-3, with D tentatively TRBD1 or TRBD2 (6 bases each). Specimen: PBMCs. The TCR sequence derives from a woman between 25 and 40 years old in good health and CMV-seronegative. This CDR3 is CASSLGGRRTDTQYF. The CDR3 DNA follows: TGTGCCAGCAGCCTAGGGGGGAGACGAACAGATACGCAGTATTTT. The complete variable domain, with remaining parts taken from reference TRBV7-3 and TRBJ2-3, reads GAGVSQTPSNKVTEKGKYVELRCDPISGHTALYWYRQSLGQGPEFLIYFQGTGAADDSGLPNDRFFAVRPEGSVSTLKIQRTERGDSAVYLCASSLGGRRTDTQYFGPGTRLTVL.